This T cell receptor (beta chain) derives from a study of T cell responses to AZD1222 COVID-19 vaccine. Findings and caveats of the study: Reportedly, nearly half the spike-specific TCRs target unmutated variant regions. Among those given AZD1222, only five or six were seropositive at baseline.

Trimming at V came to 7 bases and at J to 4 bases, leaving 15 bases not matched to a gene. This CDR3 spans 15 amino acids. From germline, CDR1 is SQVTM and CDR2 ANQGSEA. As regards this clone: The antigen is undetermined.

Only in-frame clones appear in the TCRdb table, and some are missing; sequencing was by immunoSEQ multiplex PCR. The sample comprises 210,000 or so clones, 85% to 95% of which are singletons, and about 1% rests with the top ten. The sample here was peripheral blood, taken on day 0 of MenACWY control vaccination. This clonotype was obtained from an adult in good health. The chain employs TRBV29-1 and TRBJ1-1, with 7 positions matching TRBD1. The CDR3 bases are TGCAGCGCTAAGCACACACAGGGGTTCAGCACTGAAGCTTTCTTT. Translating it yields CSAKHTQGFSTEAFF.